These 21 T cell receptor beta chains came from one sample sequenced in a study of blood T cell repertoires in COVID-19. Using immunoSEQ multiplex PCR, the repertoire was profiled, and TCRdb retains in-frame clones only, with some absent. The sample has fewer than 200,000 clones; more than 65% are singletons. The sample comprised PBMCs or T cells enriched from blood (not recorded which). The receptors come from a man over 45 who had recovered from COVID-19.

CDR3 loop: CASSQRSPQGNRGYTF. CDR3 DNA sequence: TGTGCCAGCAGCCAACGATCACCGCAGGGAAACAGGGGCTACACCTTC. J is TRBJ1-2 and V is TRBV3-1 (or the pseudogene TRBV3-2), with D maybe TRBD1 (5 bases). The germline gives CDR1 LGHDT, CDR2 YNNKEL (reference sequence). This CDR3 has 16 residues. The V gene lost 2 bases and the J gene lost 8 bases, with 21 bases spanning the gap.

The DNA for the CDR3 is TGTGCCAGCAGCTCCCGGACAGATAATGAAAAACTGTTTTTT. This gives the protein CASSSRTDNEKLFF. The chain links TRBV7-9 to TRBJ1-4; D is possibly TRBD1 (6 bases). The CDR3 has 14 amino acids. V was clipped by 4 bases and J by 4 bases, with 10 bases between them. CDR1 and CDR2 (germline): SEHNR, FQNEAQ (reference sequence).

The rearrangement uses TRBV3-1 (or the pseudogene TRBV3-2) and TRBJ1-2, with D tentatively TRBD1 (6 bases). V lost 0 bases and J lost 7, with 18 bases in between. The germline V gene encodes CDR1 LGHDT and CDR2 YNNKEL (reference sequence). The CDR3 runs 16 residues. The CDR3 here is CASSQETLRQGFGYTF. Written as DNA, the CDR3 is TGTGCCAGCAGCCAAGAAACCCTGAGGCAGGGGTTTGGCTACACCTTC.

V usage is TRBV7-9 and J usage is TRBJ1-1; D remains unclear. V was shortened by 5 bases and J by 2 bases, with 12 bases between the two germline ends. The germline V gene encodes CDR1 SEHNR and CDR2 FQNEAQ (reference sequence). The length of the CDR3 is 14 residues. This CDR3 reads CASSAEGLNTEAFF. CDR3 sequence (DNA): TGTGCCAGCAGCGCCGAGGGCCTAAACACTGAAGCTTTCTTT.

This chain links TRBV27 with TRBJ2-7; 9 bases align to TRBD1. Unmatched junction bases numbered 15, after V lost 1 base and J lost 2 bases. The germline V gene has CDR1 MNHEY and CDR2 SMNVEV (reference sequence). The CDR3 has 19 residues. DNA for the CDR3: TGTGCCAGCAGTTTATGGTCGGGGACAGGGTATGAGGGGGCCTACGAGCAGTACTTC. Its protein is CASSLWSGTGYEGAYEQYF.

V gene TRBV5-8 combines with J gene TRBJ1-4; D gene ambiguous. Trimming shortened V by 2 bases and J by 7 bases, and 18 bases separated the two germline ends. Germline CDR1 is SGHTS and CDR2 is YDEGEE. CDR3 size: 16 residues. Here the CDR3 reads CASSFGEGPSSEKLFF. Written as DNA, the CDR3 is TGTGCCAGCAGCTTTGGCGAGGGTCCAAGCAGTGAAAAACTGTTTTTT.

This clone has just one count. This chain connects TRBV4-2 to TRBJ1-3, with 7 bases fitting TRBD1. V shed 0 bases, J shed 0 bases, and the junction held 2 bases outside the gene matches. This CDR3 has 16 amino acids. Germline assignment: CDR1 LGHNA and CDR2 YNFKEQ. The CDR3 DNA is TGTGCCAGCAGCCAAGATCCAGGGGGCTCTGGAAACACCATATATTTT. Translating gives CASSQDPGGSGNTIYF.

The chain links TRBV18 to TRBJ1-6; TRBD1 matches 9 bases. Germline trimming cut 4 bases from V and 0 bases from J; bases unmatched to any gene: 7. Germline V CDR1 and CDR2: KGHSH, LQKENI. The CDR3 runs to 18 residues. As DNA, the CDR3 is TGTGCCAGCTCACTAACCGGACAGGGGAGCTCCTATAATTCACCCCTCCACTTT. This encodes CASSLTGQGSSYNSPLHF.

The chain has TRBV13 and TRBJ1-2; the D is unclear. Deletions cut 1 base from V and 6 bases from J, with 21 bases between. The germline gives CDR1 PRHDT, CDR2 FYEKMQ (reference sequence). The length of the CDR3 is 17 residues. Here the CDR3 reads CASSLASFKTLGDGYTF. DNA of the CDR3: TGTGCCAGCAGCTTAGCCTCCTTCAAAACACTCGGGGATGGCTACACCTTC.

As DNA, the CDR3 is TGTGCCAGCATCCGTCAGGCGGGGGGCACGAATTACAATGAGCAGTTCTTC. The encoded protein is CASIRQAGGTNYNEQFF. This chain links TRBV11-2 with TRBJ2-1, with 8 nucleotides matching TRBD2. The CDR3 is 17 amino acids. V was pared by 7 bases and J by 4 bases, with 15 bases of the junction left unmatched. The germline V gene has CDR1 SGHAT and CDR2 FQNNGV.

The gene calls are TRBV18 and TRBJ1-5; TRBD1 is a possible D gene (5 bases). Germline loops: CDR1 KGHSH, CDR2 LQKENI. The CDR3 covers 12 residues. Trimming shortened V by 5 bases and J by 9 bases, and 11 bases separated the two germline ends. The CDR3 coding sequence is TGTGCCAGCTCATCGGGGGGAGTGCCCCAGCATTTT. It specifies CASSSGGVPQHF.

The CDR3 protein is CASSLTLNSPLHF. CDR3 nucleotides: TGTGCCAGCAGTTTAACTCTCAATTCACCCCTCCACTTT. The chain joins TRBV12-3 or TRBV12-4 to TRBJ1-6, with D hard to call. Trimming cost V 2 bases and J 7 bases, with 6 bases left between them. The CDR3 contains 13 residues.

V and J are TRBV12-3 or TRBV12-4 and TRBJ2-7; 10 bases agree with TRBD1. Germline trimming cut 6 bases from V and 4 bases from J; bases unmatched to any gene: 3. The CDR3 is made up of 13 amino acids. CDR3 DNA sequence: TGTGCCAGCAGCAGACAGGGGGCATACGAGCAGTACTTC. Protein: CASSRQGAYEQYF.

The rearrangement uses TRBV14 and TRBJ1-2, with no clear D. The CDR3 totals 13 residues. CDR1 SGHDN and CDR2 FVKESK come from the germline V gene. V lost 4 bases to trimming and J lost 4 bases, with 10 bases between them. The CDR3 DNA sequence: TGTGCCAGCAGCCGAATGAGAGCCTATGGCTACACCTTC. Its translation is CASSRMRAYGYTF.

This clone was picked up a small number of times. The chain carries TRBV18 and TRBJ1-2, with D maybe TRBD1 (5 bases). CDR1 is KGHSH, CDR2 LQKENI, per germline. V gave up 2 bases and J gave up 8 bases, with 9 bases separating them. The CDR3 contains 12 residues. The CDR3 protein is CASSPGARGYTF. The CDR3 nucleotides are TGTGCCAGCTCACCAGGGGCGCGAGGCTACACCTTC.

This CDR3 is CATPGGDGYTF. The CDR3 bases are TGTGCCACCCCTGGCGGGGACGGCTACACCTTC. The chain has TRBV6-4 and TRBJ1-2; perhaps TRBD1 as D (5 bases). The germline V and J ends were trimmed by 10 bases and 8 bases, with 14 bases remaining between them. The germline CDR1 and CDR2 sequences are MRHNA and SNTAGT. This CDR3 is 11 amino acids long.

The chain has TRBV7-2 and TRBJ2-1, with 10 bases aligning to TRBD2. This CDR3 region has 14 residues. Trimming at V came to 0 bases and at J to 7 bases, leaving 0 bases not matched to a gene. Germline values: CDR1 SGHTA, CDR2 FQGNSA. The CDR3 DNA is TGTGCCAGCAGCTTAGCTAGCGGGGGGAATGAGCAGTTCTTC. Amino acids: CASSLASGGNEQFF.

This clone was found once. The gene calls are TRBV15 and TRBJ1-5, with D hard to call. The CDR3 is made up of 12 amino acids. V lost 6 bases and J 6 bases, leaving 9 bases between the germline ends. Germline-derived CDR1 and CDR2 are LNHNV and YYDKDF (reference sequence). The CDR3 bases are TGTGCCACCAGTCGGGTTGGTCAGCCCCAGCATTTT. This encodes CATSRVGQPQHF. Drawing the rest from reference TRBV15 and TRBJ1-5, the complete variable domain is DAMVIQNPRYQVTQFGKPVTLSCSQTLNHNVMYWYQQKSSQAPKLLFHYYDKDFNNEADTPDNFQSRRPNTSFCFLDIRSPGLGDTAMYLCATSRVGQPQHFGDGTRLSIL.

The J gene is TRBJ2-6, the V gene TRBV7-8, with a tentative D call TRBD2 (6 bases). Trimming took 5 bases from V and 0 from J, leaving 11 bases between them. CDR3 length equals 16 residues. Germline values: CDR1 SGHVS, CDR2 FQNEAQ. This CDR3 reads CASSRWRDSGANVLTF. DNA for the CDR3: TGTGCCAGCAGCCGTTGGCGGGACTCTGGGGCCAACGTCCTGACTTTC.

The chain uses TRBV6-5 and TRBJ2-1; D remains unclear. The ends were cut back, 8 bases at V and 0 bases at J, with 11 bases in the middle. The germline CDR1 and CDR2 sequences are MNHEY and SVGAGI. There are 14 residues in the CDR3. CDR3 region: CASRPPSSYNEQFF. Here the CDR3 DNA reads TGTGCCAGCCGCCCCCCGAGCTCCTACAATGAGCAGTTCTTC.

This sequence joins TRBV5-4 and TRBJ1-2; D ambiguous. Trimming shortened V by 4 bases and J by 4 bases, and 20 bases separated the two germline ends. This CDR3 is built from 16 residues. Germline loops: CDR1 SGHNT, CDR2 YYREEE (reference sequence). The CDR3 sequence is CASSLGLEPEFYGYTF. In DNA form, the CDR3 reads TGTGCCAGCAGCCTAGGACTCGAACCCGAGTTCTATGGCTACACCTTC.